The clone carrying this T cell receptor (beta chain) showed up many times. Its antigen is not known. The data are from a study of T cells in Graves' hyperthyroidism and ophthalmopathy. TCR beta CDR3 sequences were amplified from RNA transcripts. The study used the HTBI primer set for a first-round RT-PCR of the TCR CDR3. TCRdb independently ran MiXCR on the multiplex PCR reads; one entry per CDR3 protein. Of 690,000 or so distinct CDR3 sequences in the sample, about 19% are singletons; the top ten hold over 15%. CDR3 length equals 13 residues. The germline V and J ends were trimmed by 5 bases and 4 bases, with 12 bases remaining between them. CDR1 and CDR2 from the germline V gene are SGHRS and YFSETQ. Points from the study as a whole: In the analysis, a 13 V-J model separated ophthalmopathy from stable hyperthyroidism.

This sequence originates from a woman aged 45-59 years with Graves' hyperthyroidism that later progressed to Graves' ophthalmopathy. The chain is built from TRBV5-1 and TRBJ1-2; no clear D. The sample comprised blood. For the CDR3, the DNA is TGCGCCAGCAGACTAGACGCCGTCTATGGCTACACCTTC. This translates into CASRLDAVYGYTF.